This T cell receptor (beta chain) was observed in a study of T and B cells in COVID-19 patients. TRB rearrangements were amplified by multiplex PCR with BIOMED2 TRB-A/B primers. TCRdb itself ran the multiplex PCR reads through MiXCR, one entry per CDR3 protein. This sample has thousands of distinct CDR3 sequences, with under 30% found just once. Study results and limitations: Few blood samples existed from mildly ill patients during symptoms or early in severe cases.

The ends were cut back, 5 bases at V and 2 bases at J, with 16 bases in the middle. Germline values: CDR1 LNHNV, CDR2 YYDKDF (reference sequence). The CDR3 runs to 15 residues. Each TRB amplification used about 250-550 ng of genomic DNA from blood. This clonotype qualifies as large (0.1 to 1%). Its antigen remains unknown. Sample: blood. The chain joins TRBV15 to TRBJ2-7, with D perhaps given as TRBD1 or TRBD2 (5 bases each). The origin of this receptor is a human donor with active COVID-19. The donor label of this sample is uncertain. The CDR3 sequence: CATSEETDGTYEQYF. The CDR3 DNA is TGTGCCACCAGCGAAGAGACAGACGGGACCTACGAGCAGTACTTC.